Below, one T cell receptor (beta chain) is given with its context. By how much of the sample it makes up, this clone is medium-sized (0.01 to 0.1%). It has no known antigen specificity. Nothing much larger sits one base from this clone, and base qualities are not available. This specimen belongs to a study of metastatic and nonmetastatic thyroid tumors (dated by TCRdb to the early 2020s). With regard to the full study: The researchers compared repertoires between peripheral blood samples and tumor or nodule tissue samples from patients with malignant or benign thyroid disease.

From the cysteine up to the phenylalanine, the CDR3 has a length of 10 residues. Only the CDR3 region is kept as DNA, spanning 30 bases read in frame from base 1. The germline V gene (reference sequence) yields DFQATT for CDR1 and SNEGSKA for CDR2. V and J lose 6 bases and 5 bases, and a span of 7 bases separates them. No treatment had been received by any patient before thyroid surgery. The study retrospectively analysed patient clinical samples collected from the early 2010s to the late 2010s using T-cell receptor beta sequencing. The library was prepared using PCR. TCRdb shows the sequencer as Illumina HiSeq 4000. High-throughput sequencing was used to profile the CDR3 region of the TCR beta-chain in every patient. In the original analysis: Drawing on CDR3 differences between clinicopathological groups, the researchers built a classifier meant to tell apart patients with distant-metastatic papillary thyroid cancer. The Shannon index was used to assess repertoire diversity, and the Morisita-Horn index was used to assess tumor-blood repertoire similarity. The raw public data were reprocessed by TCRdb itself: fastp quality trimming at Q25, MiXCR clonotype calling, in-frame beta chains only. Clone size and V and J calls follow TCRdb, not the original study. The sample profile shows 15,000 to 25,000 clones; roughly 27% of them were found once. The leading ten clones occupy around 3% of the sample.

What the study reported, not specific to this receptor: In both blood and tumor samples, TCR beta diversity was reported to be significantly higher in malignant tumors than in benign nodules.

The TCR comes from a male donor with papillary thyroid cancer or a benign thyroid nodule (not recorded which). Some clones in this sample may be carry-over from other donors' samples. The material sequenced was blood. The rearranged segments are TRBV20-1 and TRBJ1-2; the D segment cannot be called with confidence. The sequenced DNA is TGCAGTGCATCGAGTTATGGCTACACCTTC. Translation gives CSASSYGYTF.